What follows describes a single T cell receptor (beta chain). Its antigen is not identified. One end of the junction fails to match germline, which may point to a read error. The data belong to a study of cytomegalovirus exposure and HLA in healthy donors. The study's findings and limits: Three chains linked to CMV were shown in vitro to be specific for CMV antigens. Earlier results showed most TCR beta V segments being productive about 90% or about 30% of the time. Several of the most significant clusters appeared, in a later analysis, to be linked to common viral pathogens.

From germline, CDR1 is SEHNR and CDR2 FQNEAQ (reference sequence). The CDR3 extends over 12 amino acids. Primers included in the PCR were 60 Vbeta and 13 Jbeta primers. Authors' processing steps: Per a later analysis, the number of unique TCR beta chains was some 75 million, of which 9 million to 12 million were shared. TCRdb's copy holds only in-frame clones and misses some; the assay was immunoSEQ multiplex PCR. V and J calls plus clone size are reproduced from that table; the DNA served to infer D and trimming. The top ten clones hold under 2% of a sample with about 180,000 clones, around 80% of them seen once.

The source is a woman aged 25 to 39 in good health and CMV-seronegative. The material sequenced was PBMCs. This sequence joins TRBV7-9 and TRBJ1-2; tentatively, D is TRBD1 (5 bases). CDR3 DNA sequence: TGTTCCAGCAGCTGGGCCGACAGCGTCTACACCTTC. It encodes CSSSWADSVYTF.